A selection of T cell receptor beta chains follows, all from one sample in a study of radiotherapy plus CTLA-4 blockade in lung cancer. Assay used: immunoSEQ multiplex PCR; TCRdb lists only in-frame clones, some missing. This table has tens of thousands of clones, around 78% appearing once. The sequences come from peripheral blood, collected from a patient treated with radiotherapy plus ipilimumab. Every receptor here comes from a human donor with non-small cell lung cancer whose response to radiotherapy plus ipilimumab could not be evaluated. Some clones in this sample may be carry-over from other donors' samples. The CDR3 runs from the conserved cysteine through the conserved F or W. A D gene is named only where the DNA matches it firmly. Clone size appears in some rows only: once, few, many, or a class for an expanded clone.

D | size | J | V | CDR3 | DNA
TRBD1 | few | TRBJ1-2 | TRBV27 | CASSLKQGLYGYTF | TGTGCCAGCAGTTTGAAACAGGGGCTCTATGGCTACACCTTC
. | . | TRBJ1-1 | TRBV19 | CASSAGTSRNTEAFF | TGTGCCAGTAGCGCCGGGACATCACGAAACACTGAAGCTTTCTTT
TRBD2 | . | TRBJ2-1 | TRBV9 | CASSVGPAGDGNEQFF | TGTGCCAGCAGCGTAGGGCCAGCGGGGGATGGGAATGAGCAGTTCTTC
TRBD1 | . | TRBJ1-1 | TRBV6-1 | CASRETGFLTEAFF | TGTGCCAGCAGAGAGACAGGGTTCTTGACTGAAGCTTTCTTT
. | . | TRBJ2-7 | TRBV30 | CAWIPPGGLEQYF | TGTGCCTGGATCCCCCCCGGGGGTCTGGAGCAGTACTTC
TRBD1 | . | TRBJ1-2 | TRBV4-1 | CASSPPDRGYGYTF | TGCGCCAGCAGCCCCCCGGACAGGGGCTATGGCTACACCTTC
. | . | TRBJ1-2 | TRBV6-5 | CASRQGSYGYTF | TGTGCCAGCAGACAGGGTAGCTATGGCTACACCTTC
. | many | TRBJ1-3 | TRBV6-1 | CASSEWAGAGNTIYF | TGTGCCAGCAGTGAATGGGCAGGGGCTGGAAACACCATATATTTT
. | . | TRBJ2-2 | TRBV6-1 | CASSEGRGGNTGELFF | TGTGCCAGCAGTGAAGGGAGGGGTGGGAACACCGGGGAGCTGTTTTTT
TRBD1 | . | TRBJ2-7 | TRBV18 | CASSPGQGGEYF | TGTGCCAGCTCACCAGGACAGGGAGGAGAGTACTTC
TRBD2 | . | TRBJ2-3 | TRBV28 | CASTQLAGVTDTQYF | TGTGCCAGTACCCAGCTAGCGGGGGTCACAGATACGCAGTATTTT
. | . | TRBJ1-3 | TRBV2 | CASSGTGSGNTIYF | TGTGCCAGCAGCGGAACAGGGTCTGGAAACACCATATATTTT
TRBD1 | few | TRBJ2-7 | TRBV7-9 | CASSLDTGTGNYEQYF | TGTGCCAGCAGCTTAGACACCGGGACAGGGAACTACGAGCAGTACTTC
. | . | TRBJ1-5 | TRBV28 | CASSFGEGQPQHF | TGTGCCAGCAGTTTTGGCGAGGGTCAGCCCCAGCATTTT